The clone carrying this TCR beta chain was picked up a small number of times. Its specificity is not known. The data are from a study of T cell repertoires in ileal Crohn's disease. Overall study: At surgery, approximately 33% of patients smoked, with median disease duration 7.9 years. Study-level points and caveats: High-frequency clones were more common in sorted CD8 than CD4 cells. Active smokers at surgery had more clonal expansions than non-smokers.

Each sample's TCRB immunosequencing used roughly 500 nanograms of biopsy DNA. Generated by immunoSEQ multiplex PCR, the TCRdb table keeps only in-frame clones and is missing some. Of roughly 30,000 clones in the sample, 80% were seen once. The sequencing input was ileal tissue. The source of this sequence is an adult with Crohn's disease.

CDR3 loop: CASSYSSGGARETQYF. CDR3 DNA: TGTGCCAGCAGTTACTCTAGCGGGGGGGCCCGAGAGACCCAGTACTTC. This chain connects TRBV6-5 to TRBJ2-5; the match to TRBD2 covers 11 bases. Germline loops: CDR1 MNHEY, CDR2 SVGAGI. After removal of 0 bases from V and 4 bases from J, the junction contained 4 bases not matched to a gene. This CDR3 is built from 16 residues.